What follows is one T cell receptor beta chain and its context. The clone's antigen remains unknown. No per-base quality is available; no much larger clone lies one base away. This sample was included in a study of blood T cell repertoires in COVID-19 (dated by TCRdb to between 2020 and 2021). About the study as a whole: Samples from collaborators originated in the United States, Italy and Spain and spanned both the acute and convalescent phases of COVID-19. The repertoires were made available in a free public database intended to serve as a resource for research on the immune response to SARS-CoV-2. The material from the prospective study consisted of cDNA or gDNA derived from T cells, B-cell-depleted T cells, or PBMCs. The samples were drawn from two sources: the first 160 participants of the ongoing ImmuneRACE study, and 1,200 or so subjects contributed by 6 global collaborators. The sample metadata nearly always contained a de-identified subject ID, COVID-19 status, age in years and sex. Subjects who had been exposed to COVID-19, were actively infected with it, or had recovered from it provided the deeply sampled blood TCRbeta repertoires that made up the dataset. Where HLA class I and class II types were available, the types were taken from metadata supplied by the sample provider, not from assay-based typing. The paper as a whole reports these results and caveats: The quantity of clinical and demographic metadata differed by source and by participant and was supplied without curation.

The CDR3 runs 12 amino acids, cysteine and phenylalanine included. Just CDR3 DNA is preserved here, 36 bases in frame from base 1. The junction shows trimming of 9 bases on V and 2 bases on J, plus 10 bases between the germline ends. Each collaborating institution followed its own protocols to collect whole blood in K2EDTA tubes. For TCRbeta analysis, collaborators shipped samples as frozen whole blood, isolated PBMCs, or DNA extracted from either of those sample types. TCRbeta CDR3 regions were amplified from genomic DNA using the immunoSEQ Assay, a bias-controlled multiplex PCR. The source study handled its data this way. The number of nucleated cells in each sample was estimated by amplification of reference gene primers within the assay. To quantify the absolute abundance of each unique TCRbeta CDR3 rearrangement, sequence reads were collapsed and filtered. Productive Simpson clonality was computed per sample as the square root of Simpson's diversity index over productive rearrangements. Held by TCRdb, this immuneACCESS table contains in-frame sequences only and omits some clones. Under half of the omission traces to an unresolved V gene where checked; the cause of the rest is unknown. V and J calls plus clone size are reproduced from that table; the DNA served to infer D and trimming. In this sample the table shows 140,000 to 150,000 clones, around 84% of which occur a single time. Approximately 38% of the sample lies in the top ten.

This receptor chain uses TRBV12-3 or TRBV12-4 and TRBJ1-2, with the D gene uncertain. The sequencing input was peripheral blood. The source is a human donor in a cohort sampled during active COVID-19. The CDR3 protein: CASSAGNYGYTF. The base sequence is TGTGCCAGTTCGGCGGGAAACTATGGCTACACCTTC.